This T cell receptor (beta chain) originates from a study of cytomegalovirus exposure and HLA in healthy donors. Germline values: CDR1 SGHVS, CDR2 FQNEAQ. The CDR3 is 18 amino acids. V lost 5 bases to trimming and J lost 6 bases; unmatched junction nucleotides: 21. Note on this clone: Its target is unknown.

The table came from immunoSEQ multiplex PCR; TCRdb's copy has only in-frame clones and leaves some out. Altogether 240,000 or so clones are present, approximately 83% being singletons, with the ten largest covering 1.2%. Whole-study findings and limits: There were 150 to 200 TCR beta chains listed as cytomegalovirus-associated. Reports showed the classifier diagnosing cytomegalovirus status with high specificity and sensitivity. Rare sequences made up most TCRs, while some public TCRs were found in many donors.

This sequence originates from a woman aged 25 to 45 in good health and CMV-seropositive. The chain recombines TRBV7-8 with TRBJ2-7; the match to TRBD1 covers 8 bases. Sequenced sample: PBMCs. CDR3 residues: CASSGGDRGGTLPAEQYF. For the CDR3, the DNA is TGTGCCAGCAGCGGAGGAGACAGGGGCGGAACTCTGCCGGCCGAGCAGTACTTC.